The subject of this entry is one TCR beta chain. This sample was included in a study of shared T cell receptors in the human thymus. The assay was immunoSEQ multiplex PCR, and TCRdb's table has in-frame clones only and misses some. The sample lists hundreds of thousands of clones, more than 75% occurring once. The length of the CDR3 is 13 residues. Germline CDR1 is MNHNS and CDR2 is SASEGT. V was trimmed by 7 bases and J by 0 bases, leaving 10 bases between them. These data also featured in a second study, about human thymus T cells. As that study records: Thymic tissue was derived from resections collected during corrective heart surgery. Within thymic and blood repertoires, V and J gene usage appeared to be biased. Unrelated individuals were reported by related research to share highly overlapping thymic repertoires.

The chain combines TRBV6-1 with TRBJ2-7; D perhaps matches TRBD1 (6 bases). The receptor was isolated from a boy under two years old with a congenital heart defect. Sequenced input: thymocytes. The CDR3, as DNA: TGTGCCAGCATATACAGGGACTCCTACGAGCAGTACTTC. This translates into CASIYRDSYEQYF.